This T cell receptor (beta chain) originates from a study of T cell responses to AZD1222 COVID-19 vaccine. Study-wide points: Females outnumbered males among donors, who were mostly white British; clonal diversity was possibly underestimated.

Concerning this clone itself: The antigen is not known.

Measured with immunoSEQ multiplex PCR; TCRdb has only the in-frame clones, and not every one. The repertoire consists of roughly 100,000 clones, with more than 70% occurring once and the leading ten covering 15% to 20%. The CDR3 contains 17 residues. The J segment lost 8 bases and the V segment lost 6 bases, leaving 18 bases of the junction unmatched. CDR1 is LNHDA, CDR2 SQIVND, per germline (reference sequence). The chain joins TRBV19 to TRBJ2-1; 8 bases line up with TRBD2. The starting material was peripheral blood, obtained on day 0 of AZD1222 vaccination. The clonotype comes from an adult in good health. CDR3 sequence (DNA): TGTGCCAGTAGCCCAGAGGCGGGAGGCACATTACACGATGAGCAGTTCTTC. Its translation: CASSPEAGGTLHDEQFF.